This paragraph covers one T cell receptor (beta chain) sequence. Its antigen remains unknown. This sample was taken from a study of hypomethylating agent response in myelodysplastic syndrome. About the study: A diploid cytogenetic profile was most common; mean age around 77 +/- 6.3 years. Most often mutated was TET2, found in 5 of 11 patients. Study-wide results and caveats: Control donors' ages did not match those of MDS patients. This small study analyzed only about a dozen patients.

Germline loops: CDR1 MNHEY, CDR2 SVGAGI. The CDR3 is made up of 15 amino acids. J gave up 8 bases and V 3 bases, and 8 bases lay outside the gene matches. Using immunoSEQ multiplex PCR, the repertoire was profiled, and TCRdb retains in-frame clones only, with some absent. Of 2,900 or so clones in the sample, 79% were seen once. The sample in question was bone marrow, obtained before or after starting hypomethylating agent treatment for myelodysplastic syndrome (not recorded which). The receptor comes from a human donor with myelodysplastic syndrome. The V and J genes are TRBV6-5 and TRBJ2-1; 9 bases are shared with TRBD1. As DNA, the CDR3 is TGTGCCAGCAGTTATCGACAGGGGGGGGGACATGAGCAGTTCTTC. It is translated as CASSYRQGGGHEQFF.